This T cell receptor (beta chain) was identified in a study of T cells after yellow fever vaccination. This clonotype was recorded a few times. Its specificity is unknown. TCRdb reanalysed the 5' RACE reads using MiXCR and keeps one entry per CDR3 protein. The data contain 550,000 to 750,000 distinct CDR3 sequences, roughly 13% of them seen just once; the ten biggest clones take up around an eighth. Study-level results: Any FACS-sorted repertoire could hold abundant clonotypes that contaminate it from the bulk population.

The CDR3 consists of 18 residues. Germline CDR1 and CDR2: DFQATT and SNEGSKA (reference sequence). V gave up 0 bases and J gave up 1 base; unmatched junction bases: 8. Specimen: PBMCs, collected on the day of the yellow fever booster vaccination. V and J are TRBV20-1 and TRBJ2-3, with 12 positions matching TRBD2. The TCR sequence derives from a man aged 30-40 years who received the YFV17D yellow fever vaccine. The DNA for the CDR3 is TGCAGTGCTAGAGATCCTAGCGGGAGGGTAATCGGCACAGATACGCAGTATTTT. Protein sequence: CSARDPSGRVIGTDTQYF.